This TCR beta chain is drawn from a study of shared clonotypes between healthy human individuals. Study details: Donors had three CD4 naive, three CD4 memory, two CD8 naive and one CD8 memory plate apiece. General study points: Several donors shared roughly 5% of their naive CD4 clonotypes.

The CDR3 consists of 13 residues. The germline gives CDR1 SGHRS, CDR2 YFSETQ. With 0 bases removed from V and 7 bases from J, the gap between germline ends came to 11 bases. The assay was immunoSEQ multiplex PCR, and TCRdb's table has in-frame clones only and misses some. Here the sample spans about 1 million clones, around 75% being singletons. As for this clone: The antigen remains unidentified.

This clonotype was obtained from a man aged 18 to 30 in good health. The sample consisted of memory CD4+ T cells sorted from blood. Indicated subset: CD45RA-negative fraction. The chain links TRBV5-1 to TRBJ2-7; no firm D call. CDR3 protein: CASSLELVSEQYF. The CDR3 DNA reads as TGCGCCAGCAGCTTGGAGCTAGTAAGTGAGCAGTACTTC. Looking up the rest from reference TRBV5-1 and TRBJ2-7 gives the full variable domain: KAGVTQTPRYLIKTRGQQVTLSCSPISGHRSVSWYQQTPGQGLQFLFEYFSETQRNKGNFPGRFSGRQFSNSRSEMNVSTLELGDSALYLCASSLELVSEQYFGPGTRLTVT.